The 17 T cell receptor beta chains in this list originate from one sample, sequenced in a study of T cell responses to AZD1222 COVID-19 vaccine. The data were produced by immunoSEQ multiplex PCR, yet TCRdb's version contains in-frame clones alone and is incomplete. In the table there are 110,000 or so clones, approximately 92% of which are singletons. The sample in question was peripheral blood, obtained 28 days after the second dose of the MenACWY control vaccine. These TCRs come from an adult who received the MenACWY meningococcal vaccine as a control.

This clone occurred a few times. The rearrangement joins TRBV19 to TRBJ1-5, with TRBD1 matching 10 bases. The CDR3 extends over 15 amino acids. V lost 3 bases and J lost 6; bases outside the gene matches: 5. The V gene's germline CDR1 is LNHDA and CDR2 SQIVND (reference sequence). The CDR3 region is CASSMGDRGAQPQHF. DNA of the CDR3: TGTGCCAGTAGTATGGGGGACAGGGGAGCTCAGCCCCAGCATTTT.

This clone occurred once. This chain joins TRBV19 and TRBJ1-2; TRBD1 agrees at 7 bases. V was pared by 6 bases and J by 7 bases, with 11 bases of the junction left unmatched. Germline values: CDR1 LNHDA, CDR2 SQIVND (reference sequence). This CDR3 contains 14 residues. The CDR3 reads CASSKLEGASGYTF. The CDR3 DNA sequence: TGTGCCAGTAGCAAACTCGAGGGGGCTAGTGGCTACACCTTC.

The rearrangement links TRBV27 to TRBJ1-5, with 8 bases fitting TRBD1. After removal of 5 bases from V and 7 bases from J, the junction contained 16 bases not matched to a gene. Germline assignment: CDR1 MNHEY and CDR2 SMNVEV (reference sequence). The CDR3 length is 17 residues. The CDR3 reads CASSKLPRTGLGQPQHF. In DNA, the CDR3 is TGTGCCAGCAGTAAACTCCCTAGGACAGGGCTTGGCCAGCCCCAGCATTTT.

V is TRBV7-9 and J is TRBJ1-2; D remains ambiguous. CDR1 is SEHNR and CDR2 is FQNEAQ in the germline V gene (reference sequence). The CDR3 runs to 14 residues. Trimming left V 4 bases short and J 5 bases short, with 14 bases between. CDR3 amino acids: CASSSRTGGYGYTF. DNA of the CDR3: TGTGCCAGCAGCTCCAGGACGGGCGGGTATGGCTACACCTTC. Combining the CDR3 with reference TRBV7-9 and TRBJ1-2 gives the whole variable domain DTGVSQNPRHKITKRGQNVTFRCDPISEHNRLYWYRQTLGQGPEFLTYFQNEAQLEKSRLLSDRFSAERPKGSFSTLEIQRTEQGDSAMYLCASSSRTGGYGYTFGSGTRLTVV.

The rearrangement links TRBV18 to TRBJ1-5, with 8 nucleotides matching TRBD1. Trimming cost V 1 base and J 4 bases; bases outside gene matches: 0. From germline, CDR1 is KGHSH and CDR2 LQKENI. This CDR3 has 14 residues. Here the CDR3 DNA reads TGTGCCAGCTCACCACGACAGGGGAATCAGCCCCAGCATTTT. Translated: CASSPRQGNQPQHF.

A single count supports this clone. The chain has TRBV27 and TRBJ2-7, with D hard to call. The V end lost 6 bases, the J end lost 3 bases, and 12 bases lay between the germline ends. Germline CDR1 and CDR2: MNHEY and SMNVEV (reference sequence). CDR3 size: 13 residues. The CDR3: CASRPYTGYEQYF. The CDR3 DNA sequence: TGTGCCAGCAGGCCATACACGGGCTACGAGCAGTACTTC.

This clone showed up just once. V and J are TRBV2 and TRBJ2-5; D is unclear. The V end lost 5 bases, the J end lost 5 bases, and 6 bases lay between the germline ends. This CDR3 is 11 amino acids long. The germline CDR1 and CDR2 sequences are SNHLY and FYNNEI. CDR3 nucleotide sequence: TGTGCCAGCAGTATAAGGGAGACCCAGTACTTC. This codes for CASSIRETQYF.

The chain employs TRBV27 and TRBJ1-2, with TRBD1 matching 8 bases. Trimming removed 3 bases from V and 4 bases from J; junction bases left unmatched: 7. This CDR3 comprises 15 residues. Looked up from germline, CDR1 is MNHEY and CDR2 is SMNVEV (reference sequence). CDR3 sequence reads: CASSFVAGGSYGYTF. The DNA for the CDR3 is TGTGCCAGCAGTTTCGTGGCAGGGGGCAGCTATGGCTACACCTTC.

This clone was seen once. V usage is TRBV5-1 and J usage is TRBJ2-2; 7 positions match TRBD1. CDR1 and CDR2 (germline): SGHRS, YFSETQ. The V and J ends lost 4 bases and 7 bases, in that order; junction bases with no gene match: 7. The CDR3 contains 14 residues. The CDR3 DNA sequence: TGCGCCAGCAGCGGGGACAGTCTTCACGGGGAGCTGTTTTTT. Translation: CASSGDSLHGELFF.

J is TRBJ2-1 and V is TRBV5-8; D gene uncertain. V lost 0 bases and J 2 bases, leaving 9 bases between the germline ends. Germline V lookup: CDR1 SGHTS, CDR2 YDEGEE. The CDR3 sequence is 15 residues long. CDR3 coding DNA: TGTGCCAGCAGCTTGGACCTGGCGCCCTACAATGAGCAGTTCTTC. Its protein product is CASSLDLAPYNEQFF. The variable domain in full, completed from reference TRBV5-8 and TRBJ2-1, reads EAGVTQSPTHLIKTRGQQATLRCSPISGHTSVYWYQQALGLGLQFLLWYDEGEERNRGNFPPRFSGRQFPNYSSELNVNALELEDSALYLCASSLDLAPYNEQFFGPGTRLTVL.

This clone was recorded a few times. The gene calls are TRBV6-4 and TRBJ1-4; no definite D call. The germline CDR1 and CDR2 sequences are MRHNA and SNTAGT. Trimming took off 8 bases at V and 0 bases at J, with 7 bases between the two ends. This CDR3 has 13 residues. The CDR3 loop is CASSQATNEKLFF. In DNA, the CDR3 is TGTGCCAGCTCCCAAGCAACTAATGAAAAACTGTTTTTT.

The CDR3 loop is CASSPPGGRSNTEAFF. The CDR3 DNA reads TGTGCCAGCTCACCACCGGGGGGTCGATCGAACACTGAAGCTTTCTTT. The genes are TRBV18 and TRBJ1-1; D perhaps matches TRBD1 (5 bases). The CDR3 has 16 amino acids. Trimming removed 0 bases from V and 1 base from J, with 12 bases in between. Germline CDR1 and CDR2: KGHSH and LQKENI.

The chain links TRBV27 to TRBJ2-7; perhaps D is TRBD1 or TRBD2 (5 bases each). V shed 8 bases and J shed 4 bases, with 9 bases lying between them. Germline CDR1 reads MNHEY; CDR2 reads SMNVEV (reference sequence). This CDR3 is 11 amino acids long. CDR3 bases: TGTGCCAGCGGGACGCTATACGAGCAGTACGTC. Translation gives CASGTLYEQYV.

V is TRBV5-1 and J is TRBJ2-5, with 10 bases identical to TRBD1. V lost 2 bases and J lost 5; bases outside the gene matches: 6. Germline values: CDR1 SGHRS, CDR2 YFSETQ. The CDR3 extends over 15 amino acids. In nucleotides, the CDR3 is TGCGCCAGCAGCTTAGTAGGACAGGGGGTTGAGACCCAGTACTTC. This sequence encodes CASSLVGQGVETQYF.

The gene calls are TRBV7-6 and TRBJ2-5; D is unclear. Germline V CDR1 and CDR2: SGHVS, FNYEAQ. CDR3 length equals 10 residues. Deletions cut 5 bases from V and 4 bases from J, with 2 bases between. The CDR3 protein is CASSTETQYF. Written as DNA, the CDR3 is TGTGCCAGCAGCACAGAGACCCAGTACTTC.

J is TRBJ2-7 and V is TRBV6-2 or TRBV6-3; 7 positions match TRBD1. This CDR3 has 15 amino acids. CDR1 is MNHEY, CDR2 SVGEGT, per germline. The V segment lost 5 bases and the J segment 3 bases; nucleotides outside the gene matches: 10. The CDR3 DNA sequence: TGTGCCAGCAGTAGTGGACAGGTAATCTTCTACGAGCAGTACGTC. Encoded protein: CASSSGQVIFYEQYV.

In nucleotides, the CDR3 is TGTGCCAGCAGCGCGGGGGGATATAGCAATCAGCCCCAGCATTTT. The encoded protein is CASSAGGYSNQPQHF. The genes are TRBV9 and TRBJ1-5; perhaps TRBD1 as D (5 bases). The CDR3 contains 15 residues. V lost 3 bases to trimming and J lost 0 bases, with 10 bases between them. Germline V gene sequence: CDR1 SGDLS, CDR2 YYNGEE.